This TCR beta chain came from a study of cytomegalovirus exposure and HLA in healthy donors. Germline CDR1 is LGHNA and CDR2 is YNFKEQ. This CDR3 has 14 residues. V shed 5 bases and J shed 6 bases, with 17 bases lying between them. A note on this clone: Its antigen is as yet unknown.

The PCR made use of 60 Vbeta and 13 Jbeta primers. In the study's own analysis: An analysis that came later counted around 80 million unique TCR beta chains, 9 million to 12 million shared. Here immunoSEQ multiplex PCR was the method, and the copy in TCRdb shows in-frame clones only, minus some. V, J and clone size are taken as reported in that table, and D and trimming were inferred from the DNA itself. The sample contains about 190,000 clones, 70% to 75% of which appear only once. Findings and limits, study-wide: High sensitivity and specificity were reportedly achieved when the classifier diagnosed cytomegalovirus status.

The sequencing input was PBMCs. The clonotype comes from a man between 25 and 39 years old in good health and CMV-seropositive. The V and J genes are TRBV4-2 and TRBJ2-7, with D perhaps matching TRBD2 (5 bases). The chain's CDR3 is CASSTGVAGSEQYF. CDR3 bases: TGTGCCAGCAGCACCGGGGTGGCAGGTTCCGAGCAGTACTTC.